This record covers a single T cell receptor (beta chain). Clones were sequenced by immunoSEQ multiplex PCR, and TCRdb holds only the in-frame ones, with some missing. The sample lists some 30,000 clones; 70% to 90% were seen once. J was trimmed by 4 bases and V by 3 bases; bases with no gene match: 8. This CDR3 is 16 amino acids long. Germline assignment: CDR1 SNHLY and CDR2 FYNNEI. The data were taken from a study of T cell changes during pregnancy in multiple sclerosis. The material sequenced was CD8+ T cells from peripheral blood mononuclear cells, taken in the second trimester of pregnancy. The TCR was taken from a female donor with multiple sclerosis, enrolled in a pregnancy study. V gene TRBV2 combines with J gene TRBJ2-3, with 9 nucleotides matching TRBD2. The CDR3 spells CASSDPRGGAADTQYF. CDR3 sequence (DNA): TGTGCCAGCAGTGATCCCCGCGGGGGGGCCGCAGATACGCAGTATTTT.